This entry concerns a single T cell receptor beta chain. These data belong to a study of cytomegalovirus exposure and HLA in healthy donors. Measured with immunoSEQ multiplex PCR; TCRdb has only the in-frame clones, and not every one. The profile covers approximately 100,000 clones, with roughly nine tenths appearing a single time and 3% to 4% taken by the ten largest. This receptor was taken from a woman aged 25 to 39 in good health and CMV-seronegative. The sequenced material came from PBMCs.

The CDR3 nucleotides are TGTGCCATCAGACTAGACTACGAGCAGTACTTC. Encoded protein: CAIRLDYEQYF. The chain links TRBV10-3 to TRBJ2-7; D possibly corresponds to TRBD2 (5 bases). V gave up 6 bases and J gave up 3 bases, with 6 bases separating them. The CDR3 consists of 11 residues. Germline CDR1 is ENHRY and CDR2 is SYGVKD.